These 26 T cell receptor beta chains share one sample of origin, sequenced in a study of blood T cell repertoires in COVID-19. Assay: immunoSEQ multiplex PCR; the TCRdb copy retains only in-frame clones and omits some. The repertoire holds more than 15,000 clones, with around 82% as singletons. Sequencing used peripheral blood. The receptor set was obtained from a man older than 75 with active COVID-19.

The V and J genes are TRBV7-2 and TRBJ2-5; D gene unclear. Germline lookup yields CDR1 SGHTA and CDR2 FQGNSA. V shed 5 bases and J shed 5 bases, with 18 bases lying between them. The CDR3 extends over 15 amino acids. The CDR3 DNA sequence: TGTGCCAGCAGCCTCACCTGGCAGGAAGGCGAGACCCAGTACTTC. Translating gives CASSLTWQEGETQYF. Variable domain in full (rest from reference TRBV7-2 and TRBJ2-5): GAGVSQSPSNKVTEKGKDVELRCDPISGHTALYWYRQSLGQGLEFLIYFQGNSAPDKSGLPSDRFSAERTGGSVSTLTIQRTQQEDSAVYLCASSLTWQEGETQYFGPGTRLLVL.

The chain joins TRBV6-1 to TRBJ2-3; 14 nucleotides align to TRBD2. The CDR3 has 16 amino acids. The germline CDR1 and CDR2 sequences are MNHNS and SASEGT. The V and J ends lost 4 bases and 2 bases, in that order; junction bases with no gene match: 2. The CDR3 DNA follows: TGTGCCAGCAGTGTGGGACTAGCGGGAGCCACAGATACGCAGTATTTT. Translated: CASSVGLAGATDTQYF.

The genes are TRBV28 and TRBJ1-2; D may be TRBD1 (6 bases). This CDR3 contains 18 residues. Germline values: CDR1 MDHEN, CDR2 SYDVKM. The V end lost 4 bases, the J end lost 4 bases, and 25 bases lay between the germline ends. The CDR3, as DNA: TGTGCCAGCAGTTCATCCCCCGGACAGTCGAATAGGCTCTATGGCTACACCTTC. It yields the protein CASSSSPGQSNRLYGYTF.

The CDR3 DNA reads as TGTGCCAGCAGTTTAAAACAGGGTAATTCACCCCTCCACTTT. It yields the protein CASSLKQGNSPLHF. The V and J genes are TRBV27 and TRBJ1-6; tentative D call: TRBD1 (6 bases). The V and J ends lost 2 bases and 6 bases respectively, with 8 bases between them. This CDR3 spans 14 amino acids. Germline CDR1 is MNHEY and CDR2 is SMNVEV (reference sequence).

The chain recombines TRBV28 with TRBJ2-7, with TRBD2 as a possible D gene (6 bases). Per germline, CDR1 MDHEN and CDR2 SYDVKM. The CDR3 contains 15 residues. Trimming pared 3 bases from V and 0 bases from J, leaving 12 bases between. CDR3 amino acids: CASSFWGESSYEQYF. The CDR3 DNA reads TGTGCCAGCAGTTTTTGGGGGGAGAGCTCCTACGAGCAGTACTTC.

This clone showed up just once. V is TRBV14 and J is TRBJ2-1; D is ambiguous. The CDR3 has 13 amino acids. Germline CDR1 reads SGHDN; CDR2 reads FVKESK. Trimming removed 1 base at V and 9 bases at J, with 10 bases between. CDR3 protein: CASSQVRGGEQFF. CDR3 in DNA: TGTGCCAGCAGCCAAGTACGCGGTGGTGAGCAGTTCTTC.

This chain links TRBV5-1 with TRBJ2-3; D call uncertain. CDR3 size: 14 residues. Trimming took off 1 base at V and 4 bases at J, with 10 bases between the two ends. The V gene's germline CDR1 is SGHRS and CDR2 YFSETQ. CDR3 in amino acids: CASSLSGFPDTQYF. The CDR3 nucleotides are TGCGCCAGCAGCTTGTCAGGTTTCCCAGATACGCAGTATTTT. Supplemented by reference TRBV5-1 and TRBJ2-3, the full variable domain reads KAGVTQTPRYLIKTRGQQVTLSCSPISGHRSVSWYQQTPGQGLQFLFEYFSETQRNKGNFPGRFSGRQFSNSRSEMNVSTLELGDSALYLCASSLSGFPDTQYFGPGTRLTVL.

This chain links TRBV2 with TRBJ2-7; 7 bases fit TRBD1. Germline values: CDR1 SNHLY, CDR2 FYNNEI. The ends lost 5 bases at V and 2 bases at J; junction bases unmatched: 0. The CDR3 loop spans 12 amino acids. CDR3 sequence: CASSTGAYEQYF. DNA for the CDR3: TGTGCCAGCAGTACAGGGGCCTACGAGCAGTACTTC.

This clone was detected a few times. V and J are TRBV4-1 and TRBJ2-7; D call uncertain. Per germline, CDR1 MGHRA and CDR2 YSYEKL. Trimming took 4 bases from V and 2 from J, leaving 15 bases between them. This CDR3 has 15 amino acids. The CDR3 coding sequence is TGCGCCAGCAGCCTTTTAGAGTCAGGCGCCTACGAGCAGTACTTC. Translation: CASSLLESGAYEQYF.

The rearrangement links TRBV27 to TRBJ2-2, with a weak D call TRBD1 (6 bases). The CDR3 length is 15 residues. Looked up from germline, CDR1 is MNHEY and CDR2 is SMNVEV (reference sequence). Trimming took 6 bases from V and 0 from J, leaving 11 bases between them. The CDR3: CASSLRGPNTGELFF. The CDR3, as DNA: TGTGCCAGCAGCCTCAGGGGCCCGAACACCGGGGAGCTGTTTTTT.

This chain connects TRBV29-1 to TRBJ1-5; 7 bases line up with TRBD1. Germline values: CDR1 SQVTM, CDR2 ANQGSEA. The CDR3 has 14 residues. Germline trimming cut 8 bases from V and 4 bases from J; bases unmatched to any gene: 11. Here the CDR3 DNA reads TGCAGCATCTGGACAGGTGCTGTGAATCAGCCCCAGCATTTT. Protein sequence: CSIWTGAVNQPQHF.

The chain uses TRBV2 and TRBJ1-5, with TRBD1 matching over 9 bases. The ends lost 6 bases at V and 2 bases at J; junction bases unmatched: 8. There are 16 residues in the CDR3. From germline, CDR1 is SNHLY and CDR2 FYNNEI. Written as DNA, the CDR3 is TGTGCCAGCAGGATAGGGACAGGGATCGGCAATCAGCCCCAGCATTTT. This encodes CASRIGTGIGNQPQHF.

V is TRBV28 and J is TRBJ2-1; 7 nucleotides line up with TRBD2. V dropped 4 bases and J dropped 8; count of bases not matched to a gene: 11. This CDR3 has 15 amino acids. Looked up from germline, CDR1 is MDHEN and CDR2 is SYDVKM. The CDR3 protein is CASSSRGGPYDEQFF. DNA for the CDR3: TGTGCCAGCAGTTCCCGCGGGGGACCTTACGATGAGCAGTTCTTC.

The chain carries TRBV3-1 (or the pseudogene TRBV3-2) and TRBJ1-4; TRBD1 might be the D (5 bases). The CDR3 consists of 14 residues. V lost 1 base to trimming and J lost 8 bases, with 11 bases between them. Germline values: CDR1 LGHDT, CDR2 YNNKEL (reference sequence). DNA for the CDR3: TGTGCCAGCAGCCAAGGGGACTCAAGGGAAAAACTGTTTTTT. Its translation: CASSQGDSREKLFF.

There are a few counts of this clone. The chain has TRBV7-2 and TRBJ2-7; 10 bases are shared with TRBD2. The germline gives CDR1 SGHTA, CDR2 FQGNSA. Unmatched junction bases numbered 8, after V lost 5 bases and J lost 4 bases. This CDR3 is 15 amino acids long. The CDR3: CASSRSASGSYEQYF. The CDR3 DNA reads TGTGCCAGCAGCCGTTCGGCTAGCGGGAGTTACGAGCAGTACTTC. Combining the CDR3 with reference TRBV7-2 and TRBJ2-7 gives the whole variable domain GAGVSQSPSNKVTEKGKDVELRCDPISGHTALYWYRQSLGQGLEFLIYFQGNSAPDKSGLPSDRFSAERTGGSVSTLTIQRTQQEDSAVYLCASSRSASGSYEQYFGPGTRLTVT.

The gene calls are TRBV19 and TRBJ2-7; 7 nucleotides match TRBD1. The junction had 8 bases not matched to a gene; V was cut back by 5 bases and J by 4 bases. This CDR3 is 14 amino acids long. Germline V CDR1 and CDR2: LNHDA, SQIVND (reference sequence). The CDR3 is CASSAIDRDYEQYF. CDR3 DNA sequence: TGTGCCAGTAGTGCTATCGACAGGGATTACGAGCAGTACTTC.

The chain combines TRBV19 with TRBJ1-6, with D perhaps matching TRBD1 (6 bases). The germline gives CDR1 LNHDA, CDR2 SQIVND (reference sequence). V was pared by 6 bases and J by 5 bases, with 11 bases between. The CDR3 is 14 amino acids. CDR3 amino acids: CASSPTGNNSPLHF. In DNA, the CDR3 is TGTGCCAGTAGCCCGACAGGAAATAATTCACCCCTCCACTTT.

The V gene is TRBV18, the J gene TRBJ2-7, with 8 bases aligning to TRBD2. The CDR3 consists of 14 residues. Germline loops: CDR1 KGHSH, CDR2 LQKENI. J was trimmed by 4 bases and V by 6 bases; bases with no gene match: 8. The CDR3 sequence is CASSSTSDPYEQYF. In DNA, the CDR3 is TGTGCCAGCTCCTCGACTAGCGATCCTTACGAGCAGTACTTC.

The rearrangement links TRBV2 to TRBJ2-3; D might be TRBD2 (5 bases). Deletions cut 0 bases from V and 2 bases from J, with 9 bases between. The CDR3 loop spans 15 amino acids. Germline assignment: CDR1 SNHLY and CDR2 FYNNEI. CDR3 in DNA: TGTGCCAGCAGTGAAGCGGGAGTCAACACAGATACGCAGTATTTT. It is translated as CASSEAGVNTDTQYF. Looking up the rest from reference TRBV2 and TRBJ2-3 gives the full variable domain: EPEVTQTPSHQVTQMGQEVILRCVPISNHLYFYWYRQILGQKVEFLVSFYNNEISEKSEIFDDQFSVERPDGSNFTLKIRSTKLEDSAMYFCASSEAGVNTDTQYFGPGTRLTVL.

This rearrangement joins TRBV4-2 to TRBJ2-7, with D maybe TRBD1 (6 bases). The CDR3 is 15 residues long. CDR1 is LGHNA, CDR2 YNFKEQ, per germline. Between the trimmed V and J ends, which lost 0 bases and 4 bases, there was a span of 13 bases. The CDR3 here is CASSQEARGGYEQYF. The CDR3 nucleotides are TGTGCCAGCAGCCAAGAGGCCAGGGGCGGGTACGAGCAGTACTTC.

The J gene is TRBJ2-1, the V gene TRBV14, with a tentative D call TRBD1 (6 bases). There are 14 residues in the CDR3. V was shortened by 1 base and J by 3 bases, with 7 bases between the two germline ends. Germline CDR1 and CDR2: SGHDN and FVKESK. The CDR3 sequence: CASSQVRGYNEQFF. The CDR3 DNA follows: TGTGCCAGCAGCCAAGTCAGGGGCTACAATGAGCAGTTCTTC. The full variable domain, rest sourced from reference TRBV14 and TRBJ2-1, is EAGVTQFPSHSVIEKGQTVTLRCDPISGHDNLYWYRRVMGKEIKFLLHFVKESKQDESGMPNNRFLAERTGGTYSTLKVQPAELEDSGVYFCASSQVRGYNEQFFGPGTRLTVL.

This chain joins TRBV7-9 and TRBJ2-5; a possible D gene is TRBD2 (5 bases). With 3 bases removed from V and 5 bases from J, the gap between germline ends came to 10 bases. Germline V CDR1 and CDR2: SEHNR, FQNEAQ (reference sequence). This CDR3 has 13 amino acids. The chain's CDR3 is CASSFSGIETQYF. For the CDR3, the DNA is TGTGCCAGCAGCTTCTCGGGGATCGAGACCCAGTACTTC.

This clone showed up just a few times. V is TRBV5-4 and J is TRBJ2-3; 16 positions match TRBD2. The trim removed 4 bases at V and 6 bases at J, leaving 5 bases unmatched. Germline loops: CDR1 SGHNT, CDR2 YYREEE (reference sequence). The CDR3 totals 16 residues. CDR3 amino acids: CASSPGLAGGLDTQYF. The CDR3 bases are TGTGCCAGCAGCCCGGGACTAGCGGGAGGGTTGGATACGCAGTATTTT. The variable domain in full, completed from reference TRBV5-4 and TRBJ2-3, reads ETGVTQSPTHLIKTRGQQVTLRCSSQSGHNTVSWYQQALGQGPQFIFQYYREEENGRGNFPPRFSGLQFPNYSSELNVNALELDDSALYLCASSPGLAGGLDTQYFGPGTRLTVL.

J is TRBJ1-1 and V is TRBV7-9, with TRBD1 matching over 8 bases. Germline loops: CDR1 SEHNR, CDR2 FQNEAQ (reference sequence). The CDR3 totals 18 residues. J was trimmed by 5 bases and V by 0 bases; bases with no gene match: 14. The CDR3 region is CASSLAAGGSFAYTEAFF. CDR3 nucleotides: TGTGCCAGCAGCTTAGCGGCAGGGGGCTCCTTTGCGTATACTGAAGCTTTCTTT.

The chain has TRBV7-9 and TRBJ2-3; TRBD2 agrees at 9 bases. Germline V gene lookup returns CDR1 SEHNR and CDR2 FQNEAQ (reference sequence). The length of the CDR3 is 16 residues. V lost 4 bases to trimming and J lost 0 bases; unmatched junction nucleotides: 5. CDR3 nucleotide sequence: TGTGCCAGCAGCTACCTGGGACTAGCTAGCACAGATACGCAGTATTTT. Its translation is CASSYLGLASTDTQYF.

The rearrangement uses TRBV4-1 and TRBJ1-5; 8 bases are shared with TRBD1. J gave up 7 bases and V 4 bases, and 3 bases lay outside the gene matches. The germline V gene encodes CDR1 MGHRA and CDR2 YSYEKL. The length of the CDR3 is 13 residues. The DNA of the CDR3 is TGCGCCAGCAGCCGACAGGGGCGACAGCCCCAGCATTTT. It codes for CASSRQGRQPQHF.